This TCR beta chain was profiled in a study of metastatic and nonmetastatic thyroid tumors (dated by TCRdb to 2018 to 2021). At the level of the whole study: Repertoires were compared across peripheral blood and tumor or nodule tissue samples from malignant and benign thyroid patients. What the authors observed across the whole study: TCR beta diversity was reported as significantly higher in malignant tumors than in benign nodules, in both blood and tumor samples.

CDR1 and CDR2 are read off the germline V gene as SGHVS and FQNEAQ. There are 13 amino acids in the CDR3, from cysteine to phenylalanine inclusive. Only the CDR3 portion is preserved as DNA: 39 bases, with reading frame beginning at the first base. V drops 1 base and J drops 3 bases, leaving 6 bases in between. This clone was observed many times. Its antigen is not yet known. Base-call qualities are not available, and no considerably larger clone is one nucleotide away. Before undergoing thyroid surgery, none of the patients had been given any kind of treatment. Patient clinical samples collected from the early 2010s to the late 2010s were retrospectively analysed using T-cell receptor beta sequencing. The library was produced with PCR. Sequencing was performed on an Illumina HiSeq 4000. High-throughput sequencing was used to profile the TCR beta-chain CDR3 region of every patient. Under the source paper's analysis protocol: CDR3 differences across clinicopathological groups were used to build a classifier for discriminating distant-metastatic papillary thyroid cancer patients. The Shannon index was used to measure repertoire diversity, and the Morisita-Horn index was used to measure how similar tumor and blood repertoires were. Clones were called with MiXCR by TCRdb after fastp trimmed the public reads at Q25, and only in-frame beta chains were retained. These V and J calls originate from TCRdb's pipeline instead of the authors' own analysis. Here the sample has about 21,000 clones; approximately 22% occur a single time. The ten largest clones add up to under 11% of the sample.

What was sequenced was tumor tissue. The receptor was derived from a male donor with papillary thyroid cancer or a benign thyroid nodule (not recorded which). Some clones in this sample may be carry-over from other donors' samples. The sequence joins TRBV7-8 to TRBJ2-5; TRBD2 is possibly the D segment (6 matching bases). The DNA sequence is TGTGCCAGCAGCTTAGGCGGGGAAGAGACCCAGTACTTC. The translation is CASSLGGEETQYF.